Listed below are T cell receptor beta chains from one sample, sequenced in a study of cytomegalovirus exposure and HLA in healthy donors. Generated by immunoSEQ multiplex PCR, the TCRdb table keeps only in-frame clones and is missing some. In the table there are 200,000 to 300,000 clones, approximately 80% of which are singletons. The sequenced sample was PBMCs. The receptors come from a woman aged 60-70 years in good health and CMV-seropositive. Each CDR3 is given with its conserved first and last residue. The D gene is left open where the match is weak.

J gene: TRBJ2-6
D gene: TRBD2
V gene: TRBV2
CDR3 DNA: TGTGCCAGCACCCCCGGGGGGACTACTGGGGCCAACGTCCTGACTTTC
CDR3 protein: CASTPGGTTGANVLTF

J gene: TRBJ1-5
D gene: TRBD1
V gene: TRBV27
CDR3 DNA: TGTGCCAGCAGTTCCGGGACAGGGGCCCATCAGCCCCAGCATTTT
CDR3 protein: CASSSGTGAHQPQHF

J gene: TRBJ2-5
D gene: NA
V gene: TRBV10-3
CDR3 DNA: TGTGCCATCAGTGAGGCCTACGAGGAGACCCAGTACTTC
CDR3 protein: CAISEAYEETQYF

J gene: TRBJ1-2
D gene: TRBD1
V gene: TRBV7-8
CDR3 DNA: TGTGCCAGCAGCCGCGACAGGGCGAGGGATGGCTACACCTTC
CDR3 protein: CASSRDRARDGYTF

J gene: TRBJ2-7
D gene: NA
V gene: TRBV5-6
CDR3 DNA: TGTGCCAGCAGCCGGGTAGCGGCTGGCAACGAGCAGTACTTC
CDR3 protein: CASSRVAAGNEQYF

J gene: TRBJ2-1
D gene: TRBD1
V gene: TRBV25-1
CDR3 DNA: TGTGCCAGCAGTGAATCCCCGCTACAGGGGAGTTCCTACAATGAGCAGTTCTTC
CDR3 protein: CASSESPLQGSSYNEQFF

J gene: TRBJ1-1
D gene: NA
V gene: TRBV7-9
CDR3 DNA: TGTGCCAGCAGCTTATATTGGGGGGGCCTAGTTGAAGCTTTCTTT
CDR3 protein: CASSLYWGGLVEAFF

J gene: TRBJ2-7
D gene: NA
V gene: TRBV25-1
CDR3 DNA: TGTGCCAGCAGTGAATTCAGGGGCTACGAGCAGTACTTC
CDR3 protein: CASSEFRGYEQYF

J gene: TRBJ1-1
D gene: NA
V gene: TRBV12-2
CDR3 DNA: TGTGCAAGTCGCTTCCGGGACACCCCGTTAGGAGCTTTCTTT
CDR3 protein: CASRFRDTPLGAFF

J gene: TRBJ2-1
D gene: NA
V gene: TRBV4-1
CDR3 DNA: TGCGCCAGCAGCCAAGCCGGGACTCCCGGCAATGAGCAGTTCTTC
CDR3 protein: CASSQAGTPGNEQFF

J gene: TRBJ1-5
D gene: TRBD1
V gene: TRBV4-1
CDR3 DNA: TGCGCCAGCAGCCACGGACAGGGGGCGCGAAGCAATCAGCCCCAGCATTTT
CDR3 protein: CASSHGQGARSNQPQHF

J gene: TRBJ1-1
D gene: TRBD1
V gene: TRBV10-1
CDR3 DNA: TGCGCCAGCAGTGAGGAGGAGGGACAGGGCTCGTTGAACACTGAAGCTTTCTTT
CDR3 protein: CASSEEEGQGSLNTEAFF

J gene: TRBJ2-7
D gene: NA
V gene: TRBV6-1
CDR3 DNA: TGTGCCAGCAGGCTGGACAAGTTGCACGAGCAGTACTTC
CDR3 protein: CASRLDKLHEQYF

J gene: TRBJ2-5
D gene: NA
V gene: TRBV10-3
CDR3 DNA: TGTGCCATCAGTGACGGAGACCGTTCCTCCCAAGAGACCCAGTACTTC
CDR3 protein: CAISDGDRSSQETQYF

J gene: TRBJ2-7
D gene: TRBD1
V gene: TRBV7-6
CDR3 DNA: TGTGCCAGCAGCTTAGAAGGCAGGGGGAACGAGCAGTACTTC
CDR3 protein: CASSLEGRGNEQYF

J gene: TRBJ2-7
D gene: NA
V gene: TRBV6-6
CDR3 DNA: TGTGCCAGCAGTGAGACGGTAGGCAGGGCCTACGAGCAGTACTTC
CDR3 protein: CASSETVGRAYEQYF

J gene: TRBJ2-7
D gene: TRBD1
V gene: TRBV5-1
CDR3 DNA: TGCGCCAGCAGCCAGACAGGGGACCAGCTCTACGAGCAGTACTTC
CDR3 protein: CASSQTGDQLYEQYF